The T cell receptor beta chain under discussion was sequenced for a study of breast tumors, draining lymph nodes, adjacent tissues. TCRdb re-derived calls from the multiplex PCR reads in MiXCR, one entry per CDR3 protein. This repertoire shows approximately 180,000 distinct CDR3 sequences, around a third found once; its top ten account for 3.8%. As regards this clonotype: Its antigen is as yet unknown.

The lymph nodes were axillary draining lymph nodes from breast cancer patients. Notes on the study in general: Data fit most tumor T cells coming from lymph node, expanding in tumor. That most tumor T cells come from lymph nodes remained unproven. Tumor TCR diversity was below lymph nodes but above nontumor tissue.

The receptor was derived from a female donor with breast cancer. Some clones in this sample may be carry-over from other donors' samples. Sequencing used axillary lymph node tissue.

The CDR3 DNA is TGTGCCAGCAGCCCAGTCCGCCGGAATGAAAAACTGTTTTTT. Protein product: CASSPVRRNEKLFF. The chain combines TRBV4-2 with TRBJ1-4; D is undetermined. Germline CDR1 LGHNA, CDR2 YNFKEQ. The CDR3 covers 14 residues. The V and J ends lost 4 bases and 5 bases respectively, with 11 bases between them.